The clone carrying this TCR beta chain was observed a handful of times. Its antigen remains unknown. Germline V lookup: CDR1 MNHEY, CDR2 SVGEGT. The CDR3 runs 14 residues. Trimming pared 6 bases from V and 5 bases from J, leaving 16 bases between. This record comes from a study of blood T cells in healthy people across ages. The study, taken as a whole, reports: Among T cells, TCR beta diversity per million cells dropped roughly linearly as age rose. The authors considered diversity estimates from one million T cells to be underestimates.

Primers used in a second PCR of roughly 6 to 12 cycles were a sample-barcoded 5' primer and a J-beta primer mix. Carrying 12 random nucleotides, a template-switch adaptor labeled each individual cDNA molecule. TCRdb used MiXCR to reprocess the 5' RACE reads, holding one entry per CDR3 protein. The sample consists of under 1,100,000 distinct CDR3 sequences, under 30% of them appearing once. The amount of total RNA extracted per sample was at least 5.5 micrograms. These data also formed part of another study, on T cells of mothers and their children.

This clonotype was sampled from a girl aged 2-10 years in good health. The chain combines TRBV6-2 or TRBV6-3 with TRBJ2-5, with D perhaps matching TRBD2 (6 bases). The material sequenced was blood. DNA of the CDR3: TGTGCCAGCAGCCGGACCGGGAGAATCGAGACCCAGTACTTC. Translating it yields CASSRTGRIETQYF.